What follows describes a single T cell receptor beta chain. The data belong to a study of blood T cell repertoires in COVID-19. About the research overall: Specimens from acute and convalescent COVID-19 originated in the United States, Italy and Spain. The analysed material was cDNA or gDNA that came from T cells, B-cell-depleted T cells, or PBMCs.

As processed by the authors: Scientists estimated how many nucleated cells there were by amplifying reference gene primers. Data came from immunoSEQ multiplex PCR; TCRdb stores just in-frame clones and leaves some out. V, J and clone size are taken as reported in that table, and D and trimming were inferred from the DNA itself. Of 25,000 to 35,000 clones listed, 88% are singletons. Per germline, CDR1 SGHDT and CDR2 YYEEEE. V was clipped by 4 bases and J by 5 bases; unmatched bases: 2. The CDR3 is 13 residues long. Patients at the Seattle site were enrolled during active infection and followed longitudinally.

The sample taken for sequencing was peripheral blood. The source is a man aged 55 to 70 with COVID-19, enrolled during active disease. The V gene is TRBV5-6, the J gene TRBJ1-5, with 8 bases identical to TRBD1. The CDR3 DNA reads TGTGCCAGCAGCCTACAGGGGGATCAGCCCCAGCATTTT. Its translation: CASSLQGDQPQHF.